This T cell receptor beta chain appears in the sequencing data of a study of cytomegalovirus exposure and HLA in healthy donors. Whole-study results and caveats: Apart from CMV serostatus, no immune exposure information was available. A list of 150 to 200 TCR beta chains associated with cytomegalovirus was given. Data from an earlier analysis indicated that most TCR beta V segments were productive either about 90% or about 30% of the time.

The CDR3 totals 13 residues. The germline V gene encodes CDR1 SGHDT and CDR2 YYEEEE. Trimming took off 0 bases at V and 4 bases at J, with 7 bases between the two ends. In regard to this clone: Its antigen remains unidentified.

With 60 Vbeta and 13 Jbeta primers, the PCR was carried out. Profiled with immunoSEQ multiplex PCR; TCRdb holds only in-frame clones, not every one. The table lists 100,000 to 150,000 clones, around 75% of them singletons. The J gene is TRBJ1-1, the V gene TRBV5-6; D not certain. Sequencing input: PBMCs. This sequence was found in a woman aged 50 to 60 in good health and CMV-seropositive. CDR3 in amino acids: CASSLAGSTEAFF. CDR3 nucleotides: TGTGCCAGCAGCTTGGCGGGGTCCACTGAAGCTTTCTTT.